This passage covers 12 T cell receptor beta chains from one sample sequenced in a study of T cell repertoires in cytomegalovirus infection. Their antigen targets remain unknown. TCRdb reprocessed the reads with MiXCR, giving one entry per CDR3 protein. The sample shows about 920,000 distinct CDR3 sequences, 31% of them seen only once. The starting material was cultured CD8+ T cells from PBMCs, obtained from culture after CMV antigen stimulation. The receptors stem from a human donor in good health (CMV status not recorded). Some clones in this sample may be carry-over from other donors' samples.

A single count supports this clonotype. CDR3 in DNA: TGTGCCAGCAGCCGCGGGGGGTCCCACTACGAGCAGTACTTC. It yields the protein CASSRGGSHYEQYF. The rearrangement links TRBV3-1 to TRBJ2-7; 8 bases are shared with TRBD2. From germline, CDR1 is LGHDT and CDR2 YNNKEL (reference sequence). There are 14 residues in the CDR3. V shed 4 bases, J shed 3 bases, and the junction held 5 bases outside the gene matches.

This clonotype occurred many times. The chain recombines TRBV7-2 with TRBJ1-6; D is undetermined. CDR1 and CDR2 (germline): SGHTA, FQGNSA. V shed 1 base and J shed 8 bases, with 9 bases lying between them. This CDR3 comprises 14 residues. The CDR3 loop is CASSLGLRDSPLHF. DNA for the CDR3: TGTGCCAGCAGCTTAGGATTGAGAGATTCACCCCTCCACTTT.

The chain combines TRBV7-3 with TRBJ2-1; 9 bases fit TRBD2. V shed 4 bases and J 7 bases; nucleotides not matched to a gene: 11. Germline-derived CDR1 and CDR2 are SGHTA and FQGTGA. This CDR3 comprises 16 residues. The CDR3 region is CASSSLAGASKNEQFF. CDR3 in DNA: TGTGCCAGCAGCTCGTTAGCGGGGGCCTCAAAAAATGAGCAGTTCTTC.

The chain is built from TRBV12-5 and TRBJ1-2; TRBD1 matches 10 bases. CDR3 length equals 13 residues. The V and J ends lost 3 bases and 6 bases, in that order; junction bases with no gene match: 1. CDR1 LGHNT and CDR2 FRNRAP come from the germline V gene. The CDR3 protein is CASGFGTGDGYTF. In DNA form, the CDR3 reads TGTGCTAGTGGTTTCGGGACAGGGGATGGCTACACCTTC.

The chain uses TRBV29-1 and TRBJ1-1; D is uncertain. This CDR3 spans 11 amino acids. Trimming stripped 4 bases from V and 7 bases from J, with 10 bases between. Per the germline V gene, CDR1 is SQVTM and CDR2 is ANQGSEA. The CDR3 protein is CSVVGWGEAFF. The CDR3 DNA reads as TGCAGCGTTGTGGGGTGGGGTGAAGCTTTCTTT.

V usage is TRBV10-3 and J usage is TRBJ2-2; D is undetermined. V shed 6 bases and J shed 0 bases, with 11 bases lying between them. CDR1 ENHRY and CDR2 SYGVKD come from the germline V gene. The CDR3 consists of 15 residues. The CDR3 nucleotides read TGTGCCATCAGCAACCGAGACGCGAACACCGGGGAGCTGTTTTTT. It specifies CAISNRDANTGELFF.

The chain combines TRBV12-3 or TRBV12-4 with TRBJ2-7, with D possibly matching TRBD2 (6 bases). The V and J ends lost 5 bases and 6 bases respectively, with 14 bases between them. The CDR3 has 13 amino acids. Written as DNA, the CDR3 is TGTGCCAGCAGTCGAATCGGGGGTGGCGAGCAGTACTTC. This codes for CASSRIGGGEQYF.

Here the CDR3 DNA reads TGTGCCAGTAGTATCGGGACAGGGGGCTACTACAATGAGCAGTTCTTC. Amino acids: CASSIGTGGYYNEQFF. The chain carries TRBV19 and TRBJ2-1; 12 positions agree with TRBD1. Germline CDR1 reads LNHDA; CDR2 reads SQIVND (reference sequence). The CDR3 totals 16 residues. The V and J ends lost 3 bases and 3 bases, in that order; junction bases with no gene match: 3. The full variable domain, in which reference TRBV19 and TRBJ2-1 provide the parts outside the CDR3, is DGGITQSPKYLFRKEGQNVTLSCEQNLNHDAMYWYRQDPGQGLRLIYYSQIVNDFQKGDIAEGYSVSREKKESFPLTVTSAQKNPTAFYLCASSIGTGGYYNEQFFGPGTRLTVL.

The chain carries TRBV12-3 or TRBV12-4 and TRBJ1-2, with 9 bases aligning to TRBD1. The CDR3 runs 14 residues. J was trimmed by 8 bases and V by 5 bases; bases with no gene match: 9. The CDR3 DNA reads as TGTGCCAGCAGTGGGACAGGGCCTCTTGACGGCTACACCTTC. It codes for CASSGTGPLDGYTF.

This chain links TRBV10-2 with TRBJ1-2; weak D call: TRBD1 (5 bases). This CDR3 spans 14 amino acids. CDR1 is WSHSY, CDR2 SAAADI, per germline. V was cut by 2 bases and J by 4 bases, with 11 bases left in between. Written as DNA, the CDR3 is TGCGCCAGCAGTGAGCACAGGCCGCCCTATGGCTACACCTTC. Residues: CASSEHRPPYGYTF.

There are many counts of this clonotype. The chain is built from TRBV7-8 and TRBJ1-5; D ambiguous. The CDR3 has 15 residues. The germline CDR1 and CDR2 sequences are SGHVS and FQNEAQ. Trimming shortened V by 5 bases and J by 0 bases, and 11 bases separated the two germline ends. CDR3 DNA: TGTGCCAGCAGCCCCAGGCCGGGTAGCAATCAGCCCCAGCATTTT. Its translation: CASSPRPGSNQPQHF.

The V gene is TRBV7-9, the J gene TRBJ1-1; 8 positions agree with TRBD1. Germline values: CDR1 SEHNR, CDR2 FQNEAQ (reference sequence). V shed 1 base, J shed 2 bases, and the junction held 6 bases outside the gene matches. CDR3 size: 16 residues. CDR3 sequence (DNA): TGTGCCAGCAGCTTAGGAGGGACAGGACCAAACACTGAAGCTTTCTTT. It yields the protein CASSLGGTGPNTEAFF.